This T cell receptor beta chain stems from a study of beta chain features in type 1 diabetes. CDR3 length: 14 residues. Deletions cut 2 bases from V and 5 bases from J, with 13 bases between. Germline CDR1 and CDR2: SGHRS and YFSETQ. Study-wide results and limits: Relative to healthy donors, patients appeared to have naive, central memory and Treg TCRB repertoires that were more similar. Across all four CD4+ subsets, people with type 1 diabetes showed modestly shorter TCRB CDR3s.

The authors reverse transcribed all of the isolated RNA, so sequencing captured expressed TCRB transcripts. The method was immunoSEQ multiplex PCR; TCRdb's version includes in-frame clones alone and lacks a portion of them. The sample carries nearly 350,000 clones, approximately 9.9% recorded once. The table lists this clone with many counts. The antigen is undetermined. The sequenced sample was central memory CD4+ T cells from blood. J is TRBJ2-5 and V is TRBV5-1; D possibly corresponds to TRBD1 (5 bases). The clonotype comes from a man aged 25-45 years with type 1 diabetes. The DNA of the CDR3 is TGCGCCAGCAGCTTTGGACGTGGGGCGGAGACCCAGTACTTC. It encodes CASSFGRGAETQYF.